The 14 T cell receptor beta chains presented below share a single source sample, sequenced in a study of CD8+ T cells in alopecia areata. RNA extraction was followed by reverse transcription into cDNA, which acted as the sequencing template. This table comes from immunoSEQ multiplex PCR, and its TCRdb copy is limited to in-frame clones, with some not included. This sample carries 100,000 to 150,000 clones, around three fifths of them seen once, and the ten largest clones take 4.5%. Sequenced material: CD4+ T cells sorted from blood, taken at week 0. The receptors stem from a human donor with alopecia areata.

This chain joins TRBV14 and TRBJ2-1; D call uncertain. Germline V CDR1 and CDR2: SGHDN, FVKESK. This CDR3 comprises 16 residues. V was clipped by 2 bases and J by 9 bases, with 20 bases between them. This CDR3 is CASSQLLGNPSGEQFF. CDR3 DNA sequence: TGTGCCAGCAGCCAATTGTTGGGGAACCCATCCGGTGAGCAGTTCTTC.

In nucleotides, the CDR3 is TGTGCCAGCCATTCAACGACAGAAGCAGGCTACACCTTC. As protein: CASHSTTEAGYTF. The rearrangement uses TRBV19 and TRBJ1-2, with D perhaps matching TRBD1 (5 bases). Trimming pared 9 bases from V and 8 bases from J, leaving 19 bases between. The germline V gene encodes CDR1 LNHDA and CDR2 SQIVND (reference sequence). CDR3 length equals 13 residues.

The chain couples TRBV5-1 to TRBJ2-3; D remains ambiguous. V lost 4 bases and J lost 0, with 12 bases in between. Germline loops: CDR1 SGHRS, CDR2 YFSETQ. The CDR3 contains 15 residues. CDR3 bases: TGCGCCAGCAGCGCCGACTTAACTAGCACAGATACGCAGTATTTT. This codes for CASSADLTSTDTQYF.

The chain joins TRBV6-5 to TRBJ2-1; 9 positions agree with TRBD2. With 0 bases clipped from V and 6 bases from J, the junction kept 3 bases outside the gene matches. CDR3 length equals 15 residues. CDR1 is MNHEY and CDR2 is SVGAGI in the germline V gene. As DNA, the CDR3 is TGTGCCAGCAGTTACTCCGCGGGAGGGTCCAATGAGCAGTTCTTC. Translating it yields CASSYSAGGSNEQFF.

This sequence joins TRBV5-1 and TRBJ2-7; 7 positions agree with TRBD2. V was clipped by 0 bases and J by 6 bases; unmatched bases: 6. The CDR3 totals 14 residues. The germline gives CDR1 SGHRS, CDR2 YFSETQ. CDR3 amino acids: CASSLVPGGFEQYF. CDR3 in DNA: TGCGCCAGCAGCTTGGTACCGGGGGGATTCGAGCAGTACTTC.

The V call is TRBV5-1, the J call TRBJ2-5; 10 bases line up with TRBD1. Trimming removed 6 bases from V and 7 bases from J; junction bases left unmatched: 12. There are 15 residues in the CDR3. Per the germline V gene, CDR1 is SGHRS and CDR2 is YFSETQ. CDR3 residues: CASTGTGAFIGTQYF. The CDR3 nucleotides read TGCGCCAGCACCGGGACAGGGGCCTTCATCGGGACCCAGTACTTC.

This clone was counted a few times. The V gene is TRBV6-5, the J gene TRBJ1-1; tentative D call: TRBD1 (6 bases). Deletions cut 5 bases from V and 8 bases from J, with 18 bases between. This CDR3 comprises 14 residues. Per germline, CDR1 MNHEY and CDR2 SVGAGI. CDR3 in DNA: TGTGCCAGCAGTGCAGGACAGCAGCAAAGAGAAGCTTTCTTT. This translates into CASSAGQQQREAFF.

The rearrangement uses TRBV6-5 and TRBJ2-7, with a weak D call TRBD2 (6 bases). V dropped 8 bases and J dropped 6 bases, with 17 bases sitting between them. There are 13 residues in the CDR3. Germline CDR1 is MNHEY and CDR2 is SVGAGI. The CDR3 is CASRRGVVLEQYF. CDR3 bases: TGTGCCAGCCGACGCGGGGTGGTTCTCGAGCAGTACTTC.

V gene TRBV5-1 combines with J gene TRBJ2-3; 9 nucleotides match TRBD2. The length of the CDR3 is 16 residues. Germline values: CDR1 SGHRS, CDR2 YFSETQ. Trimming removed 4 bases from V and 3 bases from J; junction bases left unmatched: 9. The CDR3 DNA reads as TGCGCCAGCAGCGGGGCTAGCGGGACCAGAACAGATACGCAGTATTTT. Translating gives CASSGASGTRTDTQYF.

The chain links TRBV19 to TRBJ1-5; D is perhaps TRBD1 (5 bases). Germline values: CDR1 LNHDA, CDR2 SQIVND (reference sequence). CDR3 length equals 15 residues. Trimming removed 1 base from V and 6 bases from J, with 13 bases in between. The CDR3 loop is CASSIATASRQPQHF. The DNA for the CDR3 is TGTGCCAGTAGTATAGCGACAGCGAGTCGTCAGCCCCAGCATTTT.

The table lists this clone with a few counts. The chain has TRBV25-1 and TRBJ2-5; D call uncertain. Trimming pared 2 bases from V and 1 base from J, leaving 8 bases between. The CDR3 covers 14 residues. The germline gives CDR1 MGHDK, CDR2 SYGVNS. The CDR3 spells CASSENLRQETQYF. The CDR3 coding sequence is TGTGCCAGCAGTGAAAATCTCCGCCAAGAGACCCAGTACTTC.

This clone appeared a few times. The chain joins TRBV11-1 to TRBJ2-1; 12 bases fit TRBD1. J gave up 8 bases and V 3 bases, and 5 bases lay outside the gene matches. The CDR3 covers 15 residues. Germline CDR1 and CDR2: SGHAT and FQDESV (reference sequence). The CDR3: CASSLGQGAIYEQFF. The CDR3 DNA reads TGTGCCAGCAGCTTGGGACAGGGGGCTATATATGAGCAGTTCTTC.

This chain joins TRBV27 and TRBJ2-1; D unresolved. From germline, CDR1 is MNHEY and CDR2 SMNVEV (reference sequence). Trimming took 5 bases from V and 1 from J, leaving 9 bases between them. This CDR3 is 14 amino acids long. DNA for the CDR3: TGTGCCAGCAGTCCACAGCAATCCTACAATGAGCAGTTCTTC. Amino acid sequence: CASSPQQSYNEQFF.

The J gene is TRBJ1-4, the V gene TRBV4-1; perhaps TRBD1 as D (5 bases). Germline CDR1 is MGHRA and CDR2 is YSYEKL. The V end was cut by 5 bases, the J end by 8 bases, with 24 bases between. The CDR3 is made up of 17 amino acids. For the CDR3, the DNA is TGCGCCAGCAGCACTGGCGGTCAAATGACTTGGGGGGAAAAACTGTTTTTT. This encodes CASSTGGQMTWGEKLFF.